This T cell receptor beta chain was found in a study of T cells in tuberculosis. Study information: In South Africa, adults with active tuberculosis were compared with IGRA-negative and latently infected IGRA-positive adolescents. Study-wide points: Active tuberculosis TCR-alpha repertoires lay closer to GMM-specific TCRs than IGRA-negative controls, suggesting clonal expansion. The TCR-beta difference was not significant; alpha differences partly reflected length.

V lost 5 bases and J 3 bases, leaving 11 bases between the germline ends. The CDR3 sequence is 14 residues long. Per the germline V gene, CDR1 is SNHLY and CDR2 is FYNNEI. Concerning this clone itself: Its antigen is not known.

Clones were read by immunoSEQ multiplex PCR, and TCRdb kept only the in-frame ones, dropping some. The sample lists some 41,000 clones, 90% to 95% seen once, with 9.5% to 13% in the top ten. The sample comprised PBMCs. The rearrangement joins TRBV2 to TRBJ2-1, with D possibly matching TRBD1 (5 bases). The clonotype was recovered from a donor aged 10-30 years with latent tuberculosis or without tuberculosis infection. Some clones in this sample may be carry-over from other donors' samples. CDR3 in DNA: TGTGCCAGCAGTCGCAGGGTCGACTACAATGAGCAGTTCTTC. This gives the protein CASSRRVDYNEQFF.